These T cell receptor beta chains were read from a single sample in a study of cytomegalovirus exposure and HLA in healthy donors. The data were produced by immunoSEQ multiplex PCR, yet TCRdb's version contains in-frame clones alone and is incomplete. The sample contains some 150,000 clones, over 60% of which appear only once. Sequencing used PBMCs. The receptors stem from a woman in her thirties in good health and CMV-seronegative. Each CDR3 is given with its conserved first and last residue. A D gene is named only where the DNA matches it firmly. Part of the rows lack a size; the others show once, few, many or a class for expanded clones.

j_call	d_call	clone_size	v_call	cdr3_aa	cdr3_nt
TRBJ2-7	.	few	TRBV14	CASSHRDFFYEQYF	TGTGCCAGCAGCCACAGGGACTTCTTCTACGAGCAGTACTTC
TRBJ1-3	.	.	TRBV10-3	CAISEEANTIYF	TGTGCCATCAGCGAGGAGGCAAACACCATATATTTT
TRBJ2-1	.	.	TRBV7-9	CASSSFNEQFF	TGTGCCAGCAGCTCCTTCAATGAGCAGTTCTTC
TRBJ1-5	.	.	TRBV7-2	CASSLSSQGGFQPQHF	TGTGCCAGCAGCTTATCCTCACAGGGAGGGTTTCAGCCCCAGCATTTT
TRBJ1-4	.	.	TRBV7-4	CASSQPDRTLLNEKLFF	TGTGCCAGCAGCCAACCTGACAGGACCCTACTTAATGAAAAACTGTTTTTT
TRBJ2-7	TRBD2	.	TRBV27	CASSLTSGYEQYF	TGTGCCAGCAGTTTGACTAGCGGATACGAGCAGTACTTC
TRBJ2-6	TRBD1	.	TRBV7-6	CASGGTGKDSGANVLTF	TGTGCCAGCGGGGGGACAGGGAAAGACTCTGGGGCCAACGTCCTGACTTTC
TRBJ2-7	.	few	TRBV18	CASSPQSGNFEQYF	TGTGCCAGCTCACCACAGTCGGGAAACTTCGAGCAGTACTTC
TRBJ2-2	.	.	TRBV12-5	CASGLVGGYYTGELFF	TGTGCTAGTGGTTTGGTAGGAGGATACTACACCGGGGAGCTGTTTTTT
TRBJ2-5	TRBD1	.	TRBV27	CASRPGTGVSQTQYF	TGTGCCAGCAGGCCCGGGACAGGGGTGTCCCAGACCCAGTACTTC
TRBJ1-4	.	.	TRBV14	CASSQQERGYEKLFF	TGTGCCAGCAGCCAACAGGAGCGGGGCTATGAAAAACTGTTTTTT
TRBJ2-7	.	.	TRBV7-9	CASSSTTSFYEQYF	TGTGCCAGCAGCTCCACCACCAGTTTCTACGAGCAGTACTTC
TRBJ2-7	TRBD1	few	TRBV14	CASSPGQGPYEQYF	TGTGCCAGCAGCCCGGGACAGGGACCCTACGAGCAGTACTTC
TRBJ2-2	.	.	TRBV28	CASKTSATGELFF	TGTGCCAGCAAGACCTCAGCGACCGGGGAGCTGTTTTTT
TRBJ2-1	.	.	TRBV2	CASVSRVNEQFF	TGTGCCAGCGTTAGCAGGGTAAATGAGCAGTTCTTC
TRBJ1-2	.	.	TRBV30	CAWSVGTLYGYTF	TGTGCCTGGAGTGTAGGGACACTCTATGGCTACACCTTC
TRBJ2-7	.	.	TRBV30	CAWSAVTGTHYEQYF	TGTGCCTGGAGCGCAGTAACCGGGACACACTACGAGCAGTACTTC
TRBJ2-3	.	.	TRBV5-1	CASSFPGGTDTQYF	TGCGCCAGCAGCTTCCCGGGGGGCACAGATACGCAGTATTTT
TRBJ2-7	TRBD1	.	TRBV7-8	CARRRQGAAWQYF	TGTGCCAGGAGAAGACAGGGGGCGGCCTGGCAGTACTTC
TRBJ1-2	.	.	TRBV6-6	CASRPLGHGGYTF	TGTGCCAGCAGGCCCCTGGGACACGGTGGCTACACCTTC
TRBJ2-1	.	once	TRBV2	CASSERDRTLLDEQFF	TGTGCCAGCAGTGAACGGGATCGGACCTTGTTGGATGAGCAGTTCTTC
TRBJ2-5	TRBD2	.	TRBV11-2	CASSFILAGGFEQYF	TGTGCCAGCAGCTTTATCCTAGCGGGGGGCTTTGAGCAGTACTTC
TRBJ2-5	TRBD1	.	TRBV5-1	CASSFRQGRGETQYF	TGCGCCAGCAGCTTTAGACAGGGAAGGGGGGAGACCCAGTACTTC
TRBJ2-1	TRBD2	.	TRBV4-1	CASSQDSSGSFNEQFF	TGCGCCAGCAGCCAAGATTCTAGCGGGAGTTTTAATGAGCAGTTCTTC
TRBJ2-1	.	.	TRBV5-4	CASSAVGVAYNEQFF	TGTGCCAGCAGCGCCGTCGGGGTAGCCTACAATGAGCAGTTCTTC
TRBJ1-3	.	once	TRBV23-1	CASSQTQGQGNTIYF	TGCGCCAGCAGTCAAACCCAAGGACAGGGAAACACCATATATTTT
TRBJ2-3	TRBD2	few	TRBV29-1	CSVGTSGRVVFGTQYF	TGCAGCGTAGGGACTAGCGGGAGAGTCGTGTTTGGTACGCAGTATTTT
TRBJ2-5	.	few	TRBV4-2	CASSLTRGHETQYF	TGTGCCAGCAGCTTGACCAGGGGTCACGAGACCCAGTACTTC